Listed below are T cell receptor beta chains from one sample, sequenced in a study of T cells in Graves' hyperthyroidism and ophthalmopathy. TCRdb used MiXCR to reprocess the multiplex PCR reads, holding one entry per CDR3 protein. The data hold nearly 600,000 distinct CDR3 sequences, with roughly 14% observed a single time. What was sequenced was blood. Source of these receptors: a woman in her twenties or thirties with Graves' hyperthyroidism that later progressed to Graves' ophthalmopathy. Each CDR3 is given with its conserved first and last residue. D genes are given only for firm matches. Some rows have no size entry. The others give once, few or many, or a class for an expanded clone.

clone size	J gene	V gene	D gene	CDR3 DNA	CDR3 protein
many	TRBJ2-7	TRBV28	TRBD2	TGTGCCAGCAAGGGACTAGCGGCTACCTACGAGCAGTACTTC	CASKGLAATYEQYF
many	TRBJ1-5	TRBV28	TRBD1	TGTGCCAGCAGCCCCCCGGGACAGCCACCTCAGCCCCAGCATTTT	CASSPPGQPPQPQHF
many	TRBJ1-5	TRBV27	.	TGTGCCAGCAGTCTAGCAGGTCAGCCCCAGCATTTT	CASSLAGQPQHF
many	TRBJ1-1	TRBV2	.	TGTGCCAGCAGTAGGGGGGGGATCACTGAAGCTTTCTTT	CASSRGGITEAFF
.	TRBJ2-3	TRBV29-1	.	TGCAGCGTCCGACGGCTATCTAGCACAGATACGCAGTATTTT	CSVRRLSSTDTQYF
many	TRBJ2-5	TRBV2	.	TGTGCCAGCCAGAACAGGGCAGCAAAAGAGACCCAGTACTTC	CASQNRAAKETQYF
many	TRBJ1-5	TRBV12-3/TRBV12-4	TRBD1	TGTGCCAGCAGTCCTTCGGGACAGGGAAGCAATCAGCCCCAGCATTTT	CASSPSGQGSNQPQHF
many	TRBJ1-2	TRBV20-1	.	TGCAGTGCTCCCACGGGGGGAGGCTACACCTTC	CSAPTGGGYTF
.	TRBJ2-2	TRBV6-1	TRBD2	TGTGCCAGCAGCCCCGTTATGAGCGGGAGCGACACCGGGGAGCTGTTTTTT	CASSPVMSGSDTGELFF
many	TRBJ2-3	TRBV20-1	TRBD1	TGCAGTGCTCCAAGGCGGACAGGGAGTCTGGATACGCAGTATTTT	CSAPRRTGSLDTQYF
.	TRBJ2-2	TRBV7-7	TRBD1	TGTGCTAGCAGCTTAGGGACAGGGGGCTTCGGGGAGCTGTTTTTT	CASSLGTGGFGELFF
many	TRBJ1-2	TRBV2	TRBD1	TGTGCCACTCCCCGGGACAGGGGATATGGCTACACCTTC	CATPRDRGYGYTF
many	TRBJ1-1	TRBV20-1	.	TGCAGTGCTGGACTCCAGGGATCAACCGGGGTAGCTTTCTTT	CSAGLQGSTGVAFF
many	TRBJ2-2	TRBV11-2	.	TGTGCCAGCAGCTTACACGCGGGGAACACCGGGGAGCTGTTTTTT	CASSLHAGNTGELFF
many	TRBJ1-3	TRBV20-1	.	TGCAGTGCCCGTTCTGGTGGCACCATATATTTT	CSARSGGTIYF
many	TRBJ2-2	TRBV25-1	.	TGTGCCAGCAGTGAGTCTGGCGTTCGCGGGGAGCTGTTTTTT	CASSESGVRGELFF
.	TRBJ1-1	TRBV20-1	.	TGCAGTGCGAGGACAACCCAATGGGACACTGAAGCTTTCTTT	CSARTTQWDTEAFF
many	TRBJ1-2	TRBV24-1	.	TGTGCCACCAGCGAGGCAACTGCGGGCCGCGGCTACACCTTC	CATSEATAGRGYTF
many	TRBJ1-1	TRBV19	.	TGTGCCAGTAGTATAGCGGAGAACACTGAAGCTTTCTTT	CASSIAENTEAFF
many	TRBJ2-5	TRBV24-1	TRBD2	TGTGCCACCAGTGACCCTAGCGGGAGCTCGTCAGAGACCCAGTACTTC	CATSDPSGSSSETQYF
many	TRBJ1-1	TRBV12-3/TRBV12-4	.	TGTGCCAGCAGTTTATCCACAACCGTACTACTTCTGAACACTGAAGCTTTCTTT	CASSLSTTVLLLNTEAFF
.	TRBJ2-1	TRBV9	TRBD2	TGTGCCAGCAGCGCCCTAGCGGGAGGCTTGGATGAGCAGTTCTTC	CASSALAGGLDEQFF
.	TRBJ1-1	TRBV20-1	.	TGCAGTGCTAGAGATCAGGGTTTGGGCACTGAAGCTTTCTTT	CSARDQGLGTEAFF
many	TRBJ2-7	TRBV15	TRBD2	TGTGCCACCAGCAGACCCAGCGGGAATCGCCACGAGCAGTACTTC	CATSRPSGNRHEQYF
few	TRBJ1-2	TRBV3-1	.	TGTGCCAGCAGCCAGGACTTGGGTGGCTACACCTTC	CASSQDLGGYTF
.	TRBJ1-3	TRBV20-1	.	TGCAGTGCTAGAGATCCTACCGGGAATCCGAACACCATATATTTT	CSARDPTGNPNTIYF
many	TRBJ2-2	TRBV28	.	TGTGCCAGCATTTTCCGTCTCACCGGGGAGCTGTTTTTT	CASIFRLTGELFF
many	TRBJ2-7	TRBV18	TRBD2	TGTGCCAGCTCACCCAACTATCGGGAGGGTGAGCAGTACTTC	CASSPNYREGEQYF
.	TRBJ2-1	TRBV5-1	.	TGCGCCAGCAGCTCCTCCCGGGGTAGTTTGATCAATGAGCAGTTCTTC	CASSSSRGSLINEQFF
many	TRBJ1-2	TRBV20-1	.	TGCAGTGCTGGGGGGGTAGAATATGGCTACACCTTC	CSAGGVEYGYTF
.	TRBJ1-2	TRBV27	.	TGTGCCAGCAGTTTAGGCCGGGATATTAACTATGGCTACACCTTC	CASSLGRDINYGYTF
many	TRBJ1-5	TRBV2	.	TGTGCCAGCAGTGAATCACCAGAATCCAATCAGCCCCAGCATTTT	CASSESPESNQPQHF
few	TRBJ1-1	TRBV4-1	TRBD1	TGCGCCAGCAGCCTCAGGGGGGGGGAGACTGAAGCTTTCTTT	CASSLRGGETEAFF
many	TRBJ2-2	TRBV19	TRBD1	TGTGGGACAGGGATGTCCGGGGAGCTGTTTTTT	CGTGMSGELFF
many	TRBJ2-7	TRBV6-2/TRBV6-3	TRBD2	TGTGCCAGCAGTCCCATTAGCGGGCTTTCCTACGAGCAGTACTTC	CASSPISGLSYEQYF
many	TRBJ1-2	TRBV27	.	TGTGCCAGCAAAGTGGGTCCTCCATATGGCTACACCTTC	CASKVGPPYGYTF
.	TRBJ1-1	TRBV10-3	.	TGTGCCATCAGTGAGATTTCGGGGGGCTCGGCTCACACTGGAGCTTTCTTT	CAISEISGGSAHTGAFF
many	TRBJ1-2	TRBV6-1	.	TGTGCCAGCAACGGGGAAGATGGCTACACCTTC	CASNGEDGYTF
many	TRBJ2-2	TRBV20-1	TRBD2	TGCAGTGCTAGACCGCCGGGGGGGCCGGGTACCGGGGAGCTGTTTTTT	CSARPPGGPGTGELFF
many	TRBJ1-2	TRBV20-1	.	TGCAGTGCTAAAGGCGGCTACACCTTC	CSAKGGYTF
.	TRBJ2-1	TRBV3-1	TRBD2	TGTGCCAGCAGCCAAGGGGGGACTAGCGGGAGGACTACTCGGGGGTTCTTC	CASSQGGTSGRTTRGFF
.	TRBJ2-7	TRBV7-2	TRBD2	TGTGCCAGCAGCTTCTCTAGTCTAGCGGGAGTCTACGAGCAGTACTTC	CASSFSSLAGVYEQYF
.	TRBJ2-3	TRBV4-2	TRBD1	TGTGCCAGCAGCCAACAGACAGGGATCACAGATACGCAGTATTTT	CASSQQTGITDTQYF
many	TRBJ2-1	TRBV4-1	TRBD2	TGCGCCAGCAGATTAGGACTAGCGGGAGTCATAAATGAGCAGTTCTTC	CASRLGLAGVINEQFF
few	TRBJ1-6	TRBV19	TRBD1	TGTGCCAGTGGCCGACAGGGAGGTAATTCACCCCTCCACTTT	CASGRQGGNSPLHF
many	TRBJ2-5	TRBV29-1	.	TGCAGCGTTGCGGGGGAGACCCAGTACTTC	CSVAGETQYF
.	TRBJ2-6	TRBV19	.	TGTGCCAGTAGACTACTTCTCGGTAGCTCTGGGGCCAACGTCCTGACTTTC	CASRLLLGSSGANVLTF
many	TRBJ2-2	TRBV30	TRBD1	TGTGCCTGGAGCGGACAGGTGTTTCCGACCGGGGAGCTGTTTTTT	CAWSGQVFPTGELFF
.	TRBJ2-2	TRBV7-3	TRBD2	TGTGCCAGCAGCTTGACGACTAGCGGGAGAGCCGGGGAGCTGTTTTTT	CASSLTTSGRAGELFF
many	TRBJ1-6	TRBV27	.	TGTGCCAGCAGTTTCCAGGGGAAAGGAGGTAATTCACCCCTCCACTTT	CASSFQGKGGNSPLHF
.	TRBJ1-2	TRBV19	.	TGTGCCAGTAGTATCGCAGGGCCCTCTACTAACTATGGCTACACCTTC	CASSIAGPSTNYGYTF
many	TRBJ1-1	TRBV29-1	TRBD1	TGCAGCGTTGACGGACAGGGGGCACGCAACACTGAAGCTTTCTTT	CSVDGQGARNTEAFF
many	TRBJ1-6	TRBV6-1	.	TGTGCCAGCAGATTGATCCCCCAGGGTGACGGCTCACCCCTCCACTTT	CASRLIPQGDGSPLHF
many	TRBJ2-5	TRBV14	.	TGTGCCAGCAGCCGAGGACAGCAAGAGACCCAGTACTTC	CASSRGQQETQYF